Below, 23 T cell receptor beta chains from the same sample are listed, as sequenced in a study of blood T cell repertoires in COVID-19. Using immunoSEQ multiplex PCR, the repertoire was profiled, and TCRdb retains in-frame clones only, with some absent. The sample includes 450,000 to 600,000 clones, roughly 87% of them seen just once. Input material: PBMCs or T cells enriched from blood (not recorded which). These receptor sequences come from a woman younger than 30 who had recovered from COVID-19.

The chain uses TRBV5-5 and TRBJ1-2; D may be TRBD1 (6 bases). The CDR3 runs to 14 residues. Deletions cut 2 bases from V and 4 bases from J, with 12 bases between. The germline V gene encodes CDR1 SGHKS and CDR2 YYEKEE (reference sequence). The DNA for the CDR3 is TGTGCCAGCAGCTTAGTAGCGGGGGCCTATGGCTACACCTTC. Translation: CASSLVAGAYGYTF.

As DNA, the CDR3 is TGTGCCAGCAGTTTAAAGGGGGGGGCGCCGCAGTATTTT. Amino acids: CASSLKGGAPQYF. The V call is TRBV12-3 or TRBV12-4, the J call TRBJ2-3; D is perhaps TRBD2 (7 bases). The CDR3 covers 13 residues. V lost 2 bases and J lost 10, with 13 bases in between.

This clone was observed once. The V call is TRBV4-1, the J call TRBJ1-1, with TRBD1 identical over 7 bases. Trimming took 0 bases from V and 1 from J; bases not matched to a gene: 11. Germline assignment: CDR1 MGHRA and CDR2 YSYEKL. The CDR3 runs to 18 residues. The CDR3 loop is CASSQEGPRQGSNTEAFF. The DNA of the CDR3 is TGCGCCAGCAGCCAAGAGGGACCCAGACAGGGCTCGAACACTGAAGCTTTCTTT.

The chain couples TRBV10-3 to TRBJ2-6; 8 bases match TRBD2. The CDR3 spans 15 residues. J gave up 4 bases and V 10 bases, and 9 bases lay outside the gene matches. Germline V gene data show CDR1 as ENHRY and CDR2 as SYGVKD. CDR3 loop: CATRTSNVGANVLTF. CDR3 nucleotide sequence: TGTGCCACTAGGACTAGCAATGTGGGGGCCAACGTCCTGACTTTC.

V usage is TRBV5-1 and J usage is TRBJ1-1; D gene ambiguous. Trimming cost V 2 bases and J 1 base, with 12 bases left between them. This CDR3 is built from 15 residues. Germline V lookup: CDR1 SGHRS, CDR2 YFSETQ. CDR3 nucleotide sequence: TGCGCCAGCAGCTTACATCCGGGATCGAACACTGAAGCTTTCTTT. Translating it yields CASSLHPGSNTEAFF.

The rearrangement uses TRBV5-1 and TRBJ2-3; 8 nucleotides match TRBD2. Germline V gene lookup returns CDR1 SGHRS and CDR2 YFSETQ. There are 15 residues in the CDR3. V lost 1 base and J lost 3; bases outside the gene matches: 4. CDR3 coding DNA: TGCGCCAGCAGCTTGATTAGCGGGGTTACAGATACGCAGTATTTT. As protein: CASSLISGVTDTQYF.

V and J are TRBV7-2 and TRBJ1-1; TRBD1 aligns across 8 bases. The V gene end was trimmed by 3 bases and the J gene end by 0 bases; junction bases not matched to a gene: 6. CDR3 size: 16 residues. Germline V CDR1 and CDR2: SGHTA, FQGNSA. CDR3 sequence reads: CASSFRRTGLNTEAFF. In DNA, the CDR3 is TGTGCCAGCAGCTTTCGAAGGACAGGGCTGAACACTGAAGCTTTCTTT.

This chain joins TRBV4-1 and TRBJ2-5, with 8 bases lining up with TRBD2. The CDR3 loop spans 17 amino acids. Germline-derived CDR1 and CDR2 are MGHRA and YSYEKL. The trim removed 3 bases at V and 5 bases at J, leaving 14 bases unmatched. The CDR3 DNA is TGCGCCAGCAGCCACCGGGGGGGGATAGCGCGACGGGAGACCCAGTACTTC. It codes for CASSHRGGIARRETQYF.

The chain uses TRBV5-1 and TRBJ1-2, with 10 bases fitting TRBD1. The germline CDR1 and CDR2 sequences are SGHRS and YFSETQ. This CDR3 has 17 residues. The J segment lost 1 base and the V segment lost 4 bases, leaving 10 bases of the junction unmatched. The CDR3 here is CASSPGTGVVGNYGYTF. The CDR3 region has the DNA TGCGCCAGCAGCCCCGGGACAGGGGTGGTAGGTAACTATGGCTACACCTTC.

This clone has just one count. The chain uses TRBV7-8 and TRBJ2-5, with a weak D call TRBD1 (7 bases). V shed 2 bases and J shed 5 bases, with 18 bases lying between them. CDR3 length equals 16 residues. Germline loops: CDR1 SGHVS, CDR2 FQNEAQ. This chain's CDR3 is CASSLLTSGGTETQYF. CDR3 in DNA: TGTGCCAGCAGCTTATTAACGTCAGGGGGGACGGAGACCCAGTACTTC.

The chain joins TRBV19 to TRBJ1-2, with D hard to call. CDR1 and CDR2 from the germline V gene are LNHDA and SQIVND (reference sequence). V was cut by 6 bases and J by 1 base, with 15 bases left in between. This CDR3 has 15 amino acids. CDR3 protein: CASREQPTINYGYTF. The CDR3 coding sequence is TGTGCCAGTAGGGAGCAGCCCACCATTAACTATGGCTACACCTTC.

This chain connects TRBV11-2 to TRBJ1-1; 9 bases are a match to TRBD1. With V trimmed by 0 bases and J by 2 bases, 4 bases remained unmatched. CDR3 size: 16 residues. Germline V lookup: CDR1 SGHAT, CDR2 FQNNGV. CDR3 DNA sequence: TGTGCCAGCAGCTTAGAACAGGGGGCGGGAAACACTGAAGCTTTCTTT. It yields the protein CASSLEQGAGNTEAFF.

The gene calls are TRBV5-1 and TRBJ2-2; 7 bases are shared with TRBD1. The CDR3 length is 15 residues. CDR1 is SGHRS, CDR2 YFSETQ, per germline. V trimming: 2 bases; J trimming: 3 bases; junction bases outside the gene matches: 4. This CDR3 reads CASSFRQGDTGELFF. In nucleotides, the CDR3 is TGCGCCAGCAGCTTCAGACAGGGAGACACCGGGGAGCTGTTTTTT.

The CDR3 here is CASSLRGNREKLFF. In DNA form, the CDR3 reads TGTGCCAGCAGCTTAAGAGGGAATAGGGAAAAACTGTTTTTT. The chain carries TRBV7-9 and TRBJ1-4; D unclear. The CDR3 loop spans 14 amino acids. The germline CDR1 and CDR2 sequences are SEHNR and FQNEAQ (reference sequence). V lost 2 bases and J 8 bases, leaving 12 bases between the germline ends.

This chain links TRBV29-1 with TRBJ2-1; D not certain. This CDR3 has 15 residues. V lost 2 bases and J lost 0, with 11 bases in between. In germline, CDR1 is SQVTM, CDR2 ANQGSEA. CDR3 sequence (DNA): TGCAGCGTTGAACTGAGGATTAGCTCCTACAATGAGCAGTTCTTC. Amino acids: CSVELRISSYNEQFF.

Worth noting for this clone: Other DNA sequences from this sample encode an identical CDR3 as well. CDR3 sequence (DNA): TGTGCCAGCCAGGGGAACACTGAAGCTTTCTTT. Amino acids: CASQGNTEAFF. The rearrangement joins TRBV7-9 to TRBJ1-1; TRBD1 might be the D (5 bases). CDR1 SEHNR and CDR2 FQNEAQ come from the germline V gene (reference sequence). V was shortened by 8 bases and J by 1 base, with 5 bases between the two germline ends. The CDR3 length is 11 residues.

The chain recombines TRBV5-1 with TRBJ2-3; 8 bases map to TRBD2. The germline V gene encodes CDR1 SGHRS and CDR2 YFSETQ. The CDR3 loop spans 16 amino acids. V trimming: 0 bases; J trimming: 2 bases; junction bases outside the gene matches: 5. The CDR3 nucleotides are TGCGCCAGCAGCTTGGCCCGCGGGGGGATCACAGATACGCAGTATTTT. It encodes CASSLARGGITDTQYF.

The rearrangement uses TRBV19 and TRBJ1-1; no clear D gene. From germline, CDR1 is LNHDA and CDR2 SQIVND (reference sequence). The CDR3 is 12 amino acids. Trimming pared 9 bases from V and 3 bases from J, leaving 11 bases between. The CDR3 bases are TGTGCCAGCCCCCCCCAGGACACTGAAGCTTTCTTT. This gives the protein CASPPQDTEAFF.

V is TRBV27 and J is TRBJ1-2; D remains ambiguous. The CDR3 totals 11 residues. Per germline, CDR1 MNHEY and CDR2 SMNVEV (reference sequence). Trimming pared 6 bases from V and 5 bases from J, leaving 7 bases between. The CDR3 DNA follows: TGTGCCAGCAGGGCGGGTTATGGCTACACCTTC. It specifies CASRAGYGYTF.

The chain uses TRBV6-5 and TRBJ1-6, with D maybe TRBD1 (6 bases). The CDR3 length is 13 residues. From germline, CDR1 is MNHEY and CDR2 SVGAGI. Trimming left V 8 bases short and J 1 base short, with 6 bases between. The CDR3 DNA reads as TGTGCCAGCCAGGGGTCCTATAATTCACCCCTCCACTTT. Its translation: CASQGSYNSPLHF.

The CDR3 region is CASNPGTSRDNSPLHF. The CDR3 DNA is TGTGCCAGCAACCCGGGGACATCCCGGGATAATTCACCCCTCCACTTT. The V gene is TRBV14, the J gene TRBJ1-6, with a weak D call TRBD1 (6 bases). CDR3 length: 16 residues. CDR1 and CDR2 (germline): SGHDN, FVKESK. V was trimmed by 7 bases and J by 5 bases, leaving 18 bases between them.

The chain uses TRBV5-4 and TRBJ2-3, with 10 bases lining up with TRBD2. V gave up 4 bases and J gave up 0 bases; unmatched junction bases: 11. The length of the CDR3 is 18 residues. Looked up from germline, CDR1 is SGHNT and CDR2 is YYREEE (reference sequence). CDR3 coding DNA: TGTGCCAGCAGCACTGGTGGGGGGACTAGCGTTAGCACAGATACGCAGTATTTT. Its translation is CASSTGGGTSVSTDTQYF.

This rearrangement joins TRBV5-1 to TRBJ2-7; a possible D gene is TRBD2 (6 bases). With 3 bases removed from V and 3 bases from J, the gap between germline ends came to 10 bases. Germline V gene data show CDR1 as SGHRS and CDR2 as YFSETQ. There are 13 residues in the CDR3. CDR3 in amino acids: CASSWDSNYEQYF. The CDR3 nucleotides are TGCGCCAGCAGCTGGGACTCTAACTACGAGCAGTACTTC.